These 15 T cell receptor beta chains were all obtained from the same sample, sequenced in a study of blood T cell repertoires in COVID-19. Produced via immunoSEQ multiplex PCR; TCRdb's table is partial and in-frame only. The table includes a few hundred thousand clones, roughly 92% detected once. The sample consisted of PBMCs or T cells enriched from blood (not recorded which). These receptors originate from a woman aged 40 to 50 who had been exposed to COVID-19.

The chain links TRBV21-1 to TRBJ1-5; TRBD1, the table's D call, lacks a check against the DNA. TRBV21-1 is noted as a pseudogene. The CDR3 covers 16 residues. CDR3 in DNA: TGTGCCAGCAGCAAAGGACAGGTTTCTAGCAATCAGCCCCAGCATTTT. Amino acid sequence: CASSKGQVSSNQPQHF.

The chain recombines TRBV2 with TRBJ2-1, with TRBD2 matching 12 bases. Germline CDR1 reads SNHLY; CDR2 reads FYNNEI. The V segment lost 7 bases and the J segment 7 bases; nucleotides outside the gene matches: 5. CDR3 length: 14 residues. The CDR3, as DNA: TGTGCCAGCACCCCTAGCGGGAGGGGGAATGAGCAGTTCTTC. The encoded protein is CASTPSGRGNEQFF.

In this sample, this clone turned up once. The chain has TRBV30 and TRBJ2-1; maybe TRBD1 (5 bases). Trimming removed 1 base from V and 7 bases from J, with 26 bases in between. This CDR3 is 18 amino acids long. In germline, CDR1 is GTSNPN, CDR2 SVGIG (reference sequence). CDR3 DNA sequence: TGTGCCTGGAGTGGGTCCTCATCCCCGACAGAGTCCCGAAATGAGCAGTTCTTC. This encodes CAWSGSSSPTESRNEQFF.

This clone was seen more than once but under ten times. This chain uses TRBV30 with TRBJ1-4; D gene uncertain. This CDR3 is 13 amino acids long. Germline CDR1 GTSNPN, CDR2 SVGIG (reference sequence). Between the trimmed V and J ends, which lost 2 bases and 11 bases, there was a span of 15 bases. This CDR3 reads CAWSPPSAVKLFF. DNA of the CDR3: TGTGCCTGGAGTCCTCCCTCGGCGGTGAAACTGTTTTTT. Based on the CDR3 plus reference TRBV30 and TRBJ1-4, the full variable domain is SQTIHQWPATLVQPVGSPLSLECTVEGTSNPNLYWYRQAAGRGLQLLFYSVGIGQISSEVPQNLSASRPQDRQFILSSKKLLLSDSGFYLCAWSPPSAVKLFFGSGTQLSVL.

Turning to this clone: One end of the junction varies from germline; a read error may be responsible. The chain has TRBV28 and TRBJ1-3; 7 nucleotides align to TRBD1. Looked up from germline, CDR1 is MDHEN and CDR2 is SYDVKM. This CDR3 has 15 amino acids. CDR3 DNA: TGTGCCAGCAGTATTAGAACAGGGACAGTAAACGCCATATATTTT. Translating gives CASSIRTGTVNAIYF. Full variable domain (rest looked up from reference TRBV28 and TRBJ1-3): DVKVTQSSRYLVKRTGEKVFLECVQDMDHENMFWYRQDPGLGLRLIYFSYDVKMKEKGDIPEGYSVSREKKERFSLILESASTNQTSMYLCASSIRTGTVNAIYFGEGSWLTVV.

This rearrangement joins TRBV4-2 to TRBJ2-7, with TRBD1 matching over 7 bases. With V trimmed by 1 base and J by 2 bases, 2 bases remained unmatched. The germline V gene has CDR1 LGHNA and CDR2 YNFKEQ. The CDR3 runs 14 residues. This chain's CDR3 is CASSQGQGTYEQYF. The DNA of the CDR3 is TGTGCCAGCAGCCAAGGACAGGGAACCTACGAGCAGTACTTC.

The CDR3 spells CASSRPGQGLYGYTF. The CDR3 nucleotides read TGTGCCAGCAGCCGTCCGGGACAGGGCCTTTATGGCTACACCTTC. The gene calls are TRBV5-6 and TRBJ1-2, with 9 nucleotides matching TRBD1. The CDR3 is made up of 15 amino acids. Germline CDR1 SGHDT, CDR2 YYEEEE. J was trimmed by 5 bases and V by 4 bases; bases with no gene match: 9.

The gene calls are TRBV4-3 and TRBJ1-1, with TRBD1 matching 7 bases. This CDR3 has 15 residues. J gave up 2 bases and V 4 bases, and 7 bases lay outside the gene matches. From germline, CDR1 is LGHNA and CDR2 YSLEER. CDR3 sequence reads: CASSRRQGVNTEAFF. CDR3 nucleotides: TGCGCCAGCAGCCGGCGACAGGGAGTTAACACTGAAGCTTTCTTT.

The chain has TRBV5-6 and TRBJ1-1; perhaps TRBD1 as D (5 bases). Looked up from germline, CDR1 is SGHDT and CDR2 is YYEEEE. The CDR3 loop spans 14 amino acids. V was trimmed by 0 bases and J by 4 bases, leaving 10 bases between them. The CDR3 DNA is TGTGCCAGCAGCTTGGCAGGGTCCGGCACTGAAGCTTTCTTT. The encoded protein is CASSLAGSGTEAFF.

The rearrangement links TRBV2 to TRBJ1-5; D ambiguous. CDR1 and CDR2 (germline): SNHLY, FYNNEI. With 6 bases removed from V and 1 base from J, the gap between germline ends came to 10 bases. The CDR3 consists of 14 residues. In nucleotides, the CDR3 is TGTGCCAGCAGATACCCGGGGAGCAATCAGCCCCAGCATTTT. Translated: CASRYPGSNQPQHF.

Here the CDR3 reads CASSQPRDRQMNTEAFF. The DNA of the CDR3 is TGTGCCAGCAGCCAACCGCGGGACAGACAAATGAACACTGAAGCTTTCTTT. This sequence joins TRBV7-8 and TRBJ1-1; 7 bases line up with TRBD1. This CDR3 has 17 amino acids. Germline assignment: CDR1 SGHVS and CDR2 FQNEAQ. With 5 bases clipped from V and 0 bases from J, the junction kept 12 bases outside the gene matches.

J is TRBJ2-1 and V is TRBV27, with D perhaps matching TRBD1 (5 bases). Germline V lookup: CDR1 MNHEY, CDR2 SMNVEV (reference sequence). The CDR3 extends over 13 amino acids. The V end lost 10 bases, the J end lost 7 bases, and 17 bases lay between the germline ends. DNA for the CDR3: TGTGCCACCAGCATGGGGCCTGGAAATGAGCAGTTCTTC. Residues: CATSMGPGNEQFF.

The chain is built from TRBV19 and TRBJ1-2; 7 positions agree with TRBD1. CDR3 size: 14 residues. From germline, CDR1 is LNHDA and CDR2 SQIVND (reference sequence). The trim removed 6 bases at V and 2 bases at J, leaving 6 bases unmatched. The CDR3 region is CASRERTGNYGYTF. In DNA, the CDR3 is TGTGCCAGTAGAGAAAGGACAGGAAACTATGGCTACACCTTC.

This clone showed up just a few times. The DNA for the CDR3 is TGTGCCAGCAGCTTGAACCTAGGACAGGGAAGTAACGAGCAGTACTTC. As protein: CASSLNLGQGSNEQYF. J is TRBJ2-7 and V is TRBV5-4; TRBD1 matches at 8 bases. The germline V gene encodes CDR1 SGHNT and CDR2 YYREEE (reference sequence). V lost 1 base to trimming and J lost 5 bases; unmatched junction nucleotides: 11. This CDR3 contains 16 residues.

The V call is TRBV6-1, the J call TRBJ2-7; no clear D. V lost 1 base, J lost 1 base, and 5 bases lay in between. The CDR3 runs 13 residues. In germline, CDR1 is MNHNS, CDR2 SASEGT. The CDR3 DNA reads as TGTGCCAGCAGTGAAGTTACTTCCTACGAGCAGTACTTC. Its protein product is CASSEVTSYEQYF.